This is a list of T cell receptor beta chains from one sample in a study of early T cells in non-severe SARS-CoV-2 infection. Each CDR3 protein gets one entry after TCRdb re-called the 5' RACE reads with MiXCR. The repertoire holds about 130,000 distinct CDR3 sequences, around 14% seen once, with 21% in the top ten. Input material: whole blood. All receptors come from an adult who was a healthcare worker with PCR-confirmed SARS-CoV-2 infection or an uninfected control (not recorded which). Each CDR3 is given with its conserved first and last residue. A D gene is named only where the DNA matches it firmly. A clone size is listed for some rows: how often the clone was seen (once, few, many), or a class if it is expanded.

v_call	clone_size	j_call	d_call	cdr3_aa	cdr3_nt
TRBV6-2/TRBV6-3	few	TRBJ1-1	TRBD1	CASSRGNMNTEAFF	TGTGCCAGCAGCAGGGGGAACATGAACACTGAAGCTTTCTTT
TRBV20-1	many	TRBJ1-1	NA	CSAREGRKAFF	TGCAGTGCCCGAGAGGGTCGTAAAGCTTTCTTT
TRBV18	NA	TRBJ2-1	TRBD1	CASSPQGAGLDEQFF	TGTGCCAGCTCACCCCAGGGGGCCGGGCTGGATGAGCAGTTCTTC
TRBV20-1	NA	TRBJ2-3	NA	CSARPRGVGDTQYF	TGCAGTGCTAGACCGCGGGGTGTCGGAGATACGCAGTATTTT
TRBV5-1	NA	TRBJ2-7	NA	CASSLAPVAEQYF	TGCGCCAGCAGCTTGGCCCCAGTTGCCGAGCAGTACTTC
TRBV12-3/TRBV12-4	many	TRBJ2-3	TRBD2	CASSSWGGSTDTQYF	TGTGCCAGCAGTTCTTGGGGGGGGAGCACAGATACGCAGTATTTT
TRBV7-2	NA	TRBJ1-5	NA	CASSPAGTTNNQPQHF	TGTGCCAGCAGCCCTGCCGGGACCACCAATAATCAGCCCCAGCATTTT
TRBV5-1	NA	TRBJ1-1	NA	CASSSPPGTHASNTEAFF	TGCGCCAGCAGCTCGCCACCCGGGACACACGCCTCGAACACTGAAGCTTTCTTT
TRBV11-2	few	TRBJ2-3	NA	CASSLGPQGYTQYF	TGTGCCAGCAGCTTGGGGCCCCAGGGGTATACGCAGTATTTT
TRBV5-1	few	TRBJ1-3	NA	CASSVGSANTIYF	TGCGCCAGCAGCGTGGGATCGGCAAACACCATATATTTT
TRBV5-4	NA	TRBJ2-1	NA	CASSLGASVYNEQFF	TGTGCCAGCAGCTTAGGGGCTAGCGTCTACAATGAGCAGTTCTTC
TRBV7-6	NA	TRBJ2-7	TRBD1	CASSSWGQAGEQYF	TGTGCCAGCAGCTCATGGGGACAGGCGGGGGAGCAGTACTTC
TRBV5-4	many	TRBJ2-6	NA	CASSEGQSGANVLTF	TGTGCCAGCAGCGAAGGACAGTCTGGGGCCAACGTCCTGACTTTC
TRBV2	few	TRBJ1-1	NA	CASTLDSATHTEAFF	TGTGCCAGTACCCTGGACAGCGCTACGCACACTGAAGCTTTCTTT
TRBV29-1	NA	TRBJ2-3	NA	CSALDGTDTQYF	TGCAGCGCTTTGGACGGCACAGATACGCAGTATTTT
TRBV6-1	few	TRBJ2-7	NA	CASGEGQTVSSYEQYF	TGTGCCAGCGGGGAGGGACAGACAGTTTCCTCCTACGAGCAGTACTTC